This TCR beta chain was captured in a study of low-dose radiotherapy and immunotherapy resistance in tumors. This clonotype was seen repeatedly, ten times or more. TRAV- and TRBV-specific primers were used for first-strand cDNA, which covered alpha and beta chains. TCRs underwent 20 PCR cycles of amplification with a constant-region primer and V-primer adapter. A single record per CDR3 protein comes from TCRdb applying MiXCR to the reads. Of some 88,000 distinct CDR3 sequences in the sample, 9.4% are singletons; the top ten hold 0.8% to 1.3%. The CDR3 contains 14 residues. J was trimmed by 5 bases and V by 4 bases; bases with no gene match: 5. Per the germline V gene, CDR1 is KGHSH and CDR2 is LQKENI. Time point given: before trial treatment. The study gave donors nivolumab, ipilimumab, aspirin, low-dose cyclophosphamide and low-dose radiotherapy.

V usage is TRBV18 and J usage is TRBJ2-3, with TRBD1 matching 8 bases. The sequencing used PBMCs, collected before treatment. This clonotype was obtained from a male donor with prostate cancer. CDR3 loop: CASSRTGTIDTQYF. Here the CDR3 DNA reads TGTGCCAGCTCACGGACAGGGACGATAGATACGCAGTATTTT.